This T cell receptor (beta chain) was obtained from a study of cytomegalovirus exposure and HLA in healthy donors. Germline-derived CDR1 and CDR2 are MNHEY and SVGAGI. V lost 6 bases and J lost 0, with 11 bases in between. The CDR3 is 15 amino acids. In the PCR, 60 Vbeta and 13 Jbeta primers were used. Here immunoSEQ multiplex PCR was the method, and the copy in TCRdb shows in-frame clones only, minus some. The sample has about 140,000 clones; about three quarters are singletons. This chain joins TRBV6-5 and TRBJ2-2, with D possibly being TRBD2 (5 bases). The specimen was PBMCs. This TCR derives from a female donor in good health and CMV-seronegative. CDR3 in amino acids: CASRKDFSNTGELFF. Here the CDR3 DNA reads TGTGCCAGCAGAAAGGACTTCTCGAACACCGGGGAGCTGTTTTTT.